Following are 29 T cell receptor beta chains from one sample sequenced in a study of T cell repertoires in cytomegalovirus infection. MiXCR was run by TCRdb on the reads, yielding one entry per CDR3 protein. The sample holds some 400,000 distinct CDR3 sequences; around 32% are singletons and the top ten take roughly an eighth. The sample consisted of PBMCs. Source of these receptors: a human donor in good health (CMV status not recorded). Some clones in this sample may be carry-over from other donors' samples.

The chain carries TRBV6-6 and TRBJ2-7; 7 bases agree with TRBD1. The CDR3 is 14 residues long. Germline V gene data show CDR1 as MNHNY and CDR2 as SVGAGI (reference sequence). V lost 8 bases and J lost 3; bases outside the gene matches: 10. CDR3 coding DNA: TGTGCCAGCGTACCAGGGGGTTCGGGCTACGAGCAGTACTTC. This gives the protein CASVPGGSGYEQYF.

This clonotype occurred many times. This chain links TRBV12-3 or TRBV12-4 with TRBJ2-7; D is perhaps TRBD2 (5 bases). This CDR3 is 12 amino acids long. V gave up 4 bases and J gave up 3 bases, with 7 bases separating them. This chain's CDR3 is CASSSGVYEQYF. CDR3 nucleotide sequence: TGTGCCAGCAGTTCCGGGGTCTACGAGCAGTACTTC.

V gene TRBV7-3 combines with J gene TRBJ2-1; no definite D call. V lost 4 bases and J 8 bases, leaving 6 bases between the germline ends. CDR1 and CDR2 from the germline V gene are SGHTA and FQGTGA. The CDR3 length is 11 residues. The CDR3 loop is CASSYTDEQFF. CDR3 sequence (DNA): TGTGCCAGCAGCTACACGGATGAGCAGTTCTTC.

Here the CDR3 DNA reads TGTGCCAGCAGCTTTGTCCGGATTAGCATGAACACTGAAGCTTTCTTT. Amino acid sequence: CASSFVRISMNTEAFF. This sequence joins TRBV5-6 and TRBJ1-1; D not resolved. Germline loops: CDR1 SGHDT, CDR2 YYEEEE. The CDR3 is 16 amino acids. Trimming removed 2 bases at V and 0 bases at J, with 14 bases between.

The chain joins TRBV5-5 to TRBJ2-5; 7 nucleotides match TRBD2. The V segment lost 4 bases and the J segment 2 bases; nucleotides outside the gene matches: 5. Germline CDR1 is SGHKS and CDR2 is YYEKEE (reference sequence). This CDR3 has 14 amino acids. CDR3 coding DNA: TGTGCCAGCAGCGGGGGAGGGCTGCAAGAGACCCAGTACTTC. Protein product: CASSGGGLQETQYF.

The rearrangement links TRBV2 to TRBJ1-3; D possibly corresponds to TRBD1 (5 bases). The V end was cut by 6 bases, the J end by 0 bases, with 12 bases between. The CDR3 has 15 residues. Germline CDR1 reads SNHLY; CDR2 reads FYNNEI. CDR3 sequence: CASRETGVSGNTIYF. CDR3 nucleotides: TGTGCCAGCAGAGAGACGGGGGTCTCTGGAAACACCATATATTTT.

This clonotype showed up just a few times. The chain joins TRBV19 to TRBJ1-1; D is undetermined. Trimming left V 8 bases short and J 6 bases short, with 13 bases between. The V gene's germline CDR1 is LNHDA and CDR2 SQIVND (reference sequence). The CDR3 sequence is 12 residues long. CDR3 in amino acids: CASLRGSAEAFF. The CDR3 DNA reads as TGTGCCAGTCTCCGGGGAAGCGCTGAAGCTTTCTTT.

This clonotype appeared a single time. Without the conserved terminal phenylalanine or tryptophan, this CDR3 likely stems from a read error. This chain joins TRBV7-1 and TRBJ2-2; TRBD2 aligns across 8 bases. TRBV7-1 is reported as an ORF; its role is uncertain. V dropped 5 bases and J dropped 4; count of bases not matched to a gene: 6. The CDR3 is 15 residues long. Written as DNA, the CDR3 is TGTGCCAGCAGCCGAGCGGGGGCCAGCACCGGGGAGCTGTTTTGT. Protein sequence: CASSRAGASTGELFC.

This clonotype showed up just a few times. The chain employs TRBV10-3 and TRBJ2-1, with 8 bases that match TRBD2. The CDR3 runs 13 residues. Germline V lookup: CDR1 ENHRY, CDR2 SYGVKD. Trimming removed 4 bases from V and 7 bases from J; junction bases left unmatched: 3. The CDR3 coding sequence is TGTGCCATCAGTGTAACTAGCGGAAATGAGCAGTTCTTC. Residues: CAISVTSGNEQFF.

This clonotype was counted between two and nine times. V usage is TRBV25-1 and J usage is TRBJ2-3; a weak D match, TRBD1 (6 bases). With 2 bases removed from V and 1 base from J, the gap between germline ends came to 16 bases. There are 17 residues in the CDR3. Germline lookup yields CDR1 MGHDK and CDR2 SYGVNS. The CDR3 spells CASSEDWGLVGTDTQYF. The CDR3 DNA reads as TGTGCCAGCAGTGAAGACTGGGGGCTGGTTGGCACAGATACGCAGTATTTT. The full variable domain, rest sourced from reference TRBV25-1 and TRBJ2-3, is EADIYQTPRYLVIGTGKKITLECSQTMGHDKMYWYQQDPGMELHLIHYSYGVNSTEKGDLSSESTVSRIRTEHFPLTLESARPSHTSQYLCASSEDWGLVGTDTQYFGPGTRLTVL.

The chain recombines TRBV5-3 with TRBJ1-1; no definite D call. TRBV5-3 is treated as an ORF (open reading frame) with a function not yet certain. The CDR3 consists of 13 residues. Trimming cost V 10 bases and J 0 bases, with 13 bases left between them. The CDR3 here is CAVGIPLNTEAFF. The DNA for the CDR3 is TGTGCCGTCGGCATCCCCTTGAACACTGAAGCTTTCTTT.

This clonotype was counted only a few times. This chain connects TRBV6-2 or TRBV6-3 to TRBJ2-3; the D gene is possibly TRBD2 (7 bases). Germline V gene data show CDR1 as MNHEY and CDR2 as SVGEGT. There are 16 residues in the CDR3. Between the trimmed V and J ends, which lost 4 bases and 2 bases, there was a span of 16 bases. The CDR3 DNA follows: TGTGCCAGCAGTTCTCTGCGGGGGACATACACAGATACGCAGTATTTT. Protein: CASSSLRGTYTDTQYF.

V is TRBV7-6 and J is TRBJ2-2; D possibly matches TRBD1 or TRBD2 (6 bases each). The V end was cut by 4 bases, the J end by 6 bases, with 15 bases between. The CDR3 consists of 15 residues. Germline CDR1 is SGHVS and CDR2 is FNYEAQ. The CDR3 loop reads CASSSGTRGAGELFF. CDR3 in DNA: TGTGCCAGCAGCTCCGGGACAAGGGGGGCCGGGGAGCTGTTTTTT.

The chain has TRBV20-1 and TRBJ2-3; D unclear. The CDR3 loop spans 11 amino acids. The germline gives CDR1 DFQATT, CDR2 SNEGSKA (reference sequence). The V and J ends lost 3 bases and 2 bases respectively, with 3 bases between them. The CDR3 coding sequence is TGCAGTGCTAGTTACACAGATACGCAGTATTTT. Its protein product is CSASYTDTQYF.

This chain uses TRBV20-1 with TRBJ1-2, with D possibly matching TRBD1 (6 bases). In germline, CDR1 is DFQATT, CDR2 SNEGSKA (reference sequence). The CDR3 is made up of 12 amino acids. The germline V and J ends were trimmed by 3 bases and 4 bases, with 9 bases remaining between them. The CDR3 DNA reads as TGCAGTGCTAGGGACAGAACCTATGGCTACACCTTC. Amino acid sequence: CSARDRTYGYTF.

This clonotype was observed many times. V usage is TRBV6-2 or TRBV6-3 and J usage is TRBJ2-3; TRBD1 or TRBD2 may be the D gene (6 bases each). CDR3 length: 16 amino acids. V lost 2 bases to trimming and J lost 0 bases, with 12 bases between them. CDR1 is MNHEY, CDR2 SVGEGT, per germline. The DNA of the CDR3 is TGTGCCAGCAGTTACGACGGGGGCCTGAGCACAGATACGCAGTATTTT. The encoded protein is CASSYDGGLSTDTQYF.

A note on this clonotype: The junction and the germline gene differ at one end; a read error may be behind it. The V and J genes are TRBV12-3 or TRBV12-4 and TRBJ2-7, with D unresolved. CDR3 size: 13 residues. CDR3 sequence (DNA): TGTGCCAGCAGCCTGCCGAGCTCCTACGAGAAGTACTTC. Its protein product is CASSLPSSYEKYF.

In its sample, this clonotype was seen a few times. The chain combines TRBV10-1 with TRBJ1-1; D gene uncertain. The CDR3 loop spans 14 amino acids. CDR1 is WNHNN and CDR2 is SYGVQD in the germline V gene (reference sequence). Trimming took 7 bases from V and 1 from J, leaving 13 bases between them. The CDR3 sequence is CASTSGRGNTEAFF. The DNA of the CDR3 is TGCGCCAGCACCTCAGGTAGAGGGAACACTGAAGCTTTCTTT.

This clonotype was counted a few times. The chain has TRBV19 and TRBJ2-7; 10 nucleotides align to TRBD2. Losses at the gene ends were 7 bases for V and 2 bases for J; bases not matched to a gene: 8. The CDR3 extends over 15 amino acids. The germline gives CDR1 LNHDA, CDR2 SQIVND (reference sequence). CDR3 in DNA: TGTGCCAGTACGTTGGCTAGCGGGGGACCCTACGAGCAGTACTTC. Protein: CASTLASGGPYEQYF.

Remarks on this clonotype: The conserved phenylalanine or tryptophan normally closing the CDR3 is absent here, so this likely arose from a read error. V usage is TRBV12-3 or TRBV12-4 and J usage is TRBJ1-6; a weak D match, TRBD1 (6 bases). Deletions cut 6 bases from V and 7 bases from J, with 13 bases between. The CDR3 is made up of 14 amino acids. The CDR3 DNA sequence: TGTGCCAGCAGCTCCAGGGGTGGGAATTCACCCCTCCACTGT. Its protein is CASSSRGGNSPLHC.

This clonotype was detected a few times. J is TRBJ1-4 and V is TRBV7-6, with 7 nucleotides matching TRBD1. V dropped 4 bases and J dropped 7; count of bases not matched to a gene: 6. Germline CDR1 and CDR2: SGHVS and FNYEAQ. The CDR3 has 14 residues. The CDR3 spells CASSWDSRTEKLFF. The CDR3 region has the DNA TGTGCCAGCAGCTGGGACAGCCGAACTGAAAAACTGTTTTTT.

This clonotype appeared a single time. This sequence joins TRBV28 and TRBJ1-5, with 8 bases aligning to TRBD1. V lost 6 bases and J lost 3; bases outside the gene matches: 13. CDR1 is MDHEN, CDR2 SYDVKM, per germline. This CDR3 is 17 amino acids long. In DNA, the CDR3 is TGTGCCAGCAGCCTAGAAAGAGTGGACAGGGACAATCAGCCCCAGCATTTT. It specifies CASSLERVDRDNQPQHF. Full variable domain (outside the CDR3, taken from reference TRBV28 and TRBJ1-5): DVKVTQSSRYLVKRTGEKVFLECVQDMDHENMFWYRQDPGLGLRLIYFSYDVKMKEKGDIPEGYSVSREKKERFSLILESASTNQTSMYLCASSLERVDRDNQPQHFGDGTRLSIL.

This clonotype showed up just once. Just one base apart from a much larger clone, this may be a read error. The V call is TRBV7-2, the J call TRBJ1-1; 8 bases are shared with TRBD1. Germline lookup yields CDR1 SGHTA and CDR2 FQGNSA. This CDR3 has 15 residues. CDR3 nucleotide sequence: TGTGCCAGCAGCGTGGACAGGGTGAGCGCCACTGAAGATTTCTTT. As protein: CASSVDRVSATEDFF. The full variable domain, in which reference TRBV7-2 and TRBJ1-1 provide the parts outside the CDR3, is GAGVSQSPSNKVTEKGKDVELRCDPISGHTALYWYRQSLGQGLEFLIYFQGNSAPDKSGLPSDRFSAERTGGSVSTLTIQRTQQEDSAVYLCASSVDRVSATEDFFGQGTRLTVV.

This clonotype was recorded many times. The rearrangement links TRBV11-2 to TRBJ2-7; TRBD2 might be the D (5 bases). The CDR3 spans 14 residues. V dropped 2 bases and J dropped 1 base, with 9 bases sitting between them. In germline, CDR1 is SGHAT, CDR2 FQNNGV. CDR3 sequence reads: CASSLFSGSYEQYF. Here the CDR3 DNA reads TGTGCCAGCAGCTTATTCTCGGGGTCCTACGAGCAGTACTTC.

V usage is TRBV12-3 or TRBV12-4 and J usage is TRBJ2-4; either TRBD1 or TRBD2 may supply D (5 bases each). The CDR3 consists of 13 residues. Deletions cut 0 bases from V and 14 bases from J, with 14 bases between. The CDR3 region is CASSLAGTQAEYF. DNA of the CDR3: TGTGCCAGCAGTTTAGCCGGGACCCAGGCCGAGTACTTC.

V is TRBV7-9 and J is TRBJ1-1; TRBD1 matches 9 bases. Germline V gene data show CDR1 as SEHNR and CDR2 as FQNEAQ (reference sequence). V dropped 4 bases and J dropped 6; count of bases not matched to a gene: 6. This CDR3 is 14 amino acids long. CDR3 nucleotides: TGTGCCAGCAGCTCCGGGACAGGGTCCCCTGAAGCTTTCTTT. It encodes CASSSGTGSPEAFF.

Only a few counts were recorded for this clonotype. The V gene is TRBV6-5, the J gene TRBJ2-2; D perhaps matches TRBD1 (5 bases). Germline V gene data show CDR1 as MNHEY and CDR2 as SVGAGI. Between the trimmed V and J ends, which lost 5 bases and 4 bases, there was a span of 11 bases. This CDR3 region has 14 residues. The CDR3 DNA follows: TGTGCCAGCAGTCTGTTTAGGGGCACCGGGGAGCTGTTTTTT. As protein: CASSLFRGTGELFF.

The chain is built from TRBV6-1 and TRBJ2-7; a weak D match, TRBD1 (5 bases). Germline V gene data show CDR1 as MNHNS and CDR2 as SASEGT. Trimming cost V 10 bases and J 1 base, with 17 bases left between them. The length of the CDR3 is 14 residues. The CDR3 reads CATVTVPFSYEQYF. The CDR3 nucleotides read TGTGCCACCGTGACAGTCCCCTTTTCCTACGAGCAGTACTTC.

Ten or more counts support this clonotype. The chain employs TRBV7-6 and TRBJ1-2; 9 bases are shared with TRBD1. CDR1 is SGHVS, CDR2 FNYEAQ, per germline. The CDR3 consists of 15 residues. Trimming removed 5 bases from V and 3 bases from J; junction bases left unmatched: 7. Here the CDR3 reads CASSREGTGYYGYTF. Here the CDR3 DNA reads TGTGCCAGCAGCCGAGAGGGGACAGGGTACTATGGCTACACCTTC.